This T cell receptor (beta chain) was found in a study of T cells after yellow fever vaccination. Researchers made TCR cDNA using 5'RACE template switching, and this step added a universal primer site and UMIs. TCRdb fed the 5' RACE reads into MiXCR, producing one record per CDR3 protein. The sample shows some 340,000 distinct CDR3 sequences, about 10% of them seen only once. Concerning this clonotype: Its antigen remains unknown.

Germline CDR1 reads ENHRY; CDR2 reads SYGVKD. Losses at the gene ends were 2 bases for V and 6 bases for J; bases not matched to a gene: 2. The CDR3 has 13 amino acids. Findings and limits, study-wide: The study noted that FACS-sorted repertoires could contain abundant clonotypes contaminating from the bulk population. A large majority of primary-vaccination clones showed up again after the booster (around 95% CD4, 88% CD8).

The receptor was derived from a man aged 18 to 30 who received the YFV17D yellow fever vaccine. The J gene is TRBJ1-1, the V gene TRBV10-3, with 8 bases fitting TRBD1. The material was CD4+ T cells sorted from PBMCs, obtained 45 days after the yellow fever booster vaccination. The CDR3 nucleotides read TGTGCCATCAGTGAGGAGACAGGGGCTGAAGCTTTCTTT. Encoded protein: CAISEETGAEAFF.